A selection of T cell receptor beta chains follows, all from one sample in a study of cytomegalovirus exposure and HLA in healthy donors. Clones were read by immunoSEQ multiplex PCR, and TCRdb kept only the in-frame ones, dropping some. The sample lists some 120,000 clones, over 85% occurring once. Sequencing was done on a sample of PBMCs. Receptor source: a young woman in good health and CMV-seronegative. CDR3s include the opening cysteine and the closing phenylalanine or tryptophan. Each record gives: CDR3 DNA, CDR3 protein, J gene, V gene, D gene, clone size. The D gene is left open where the match is weak. Only some rows state a clone size, as once, few, many or a class for expanded clones.

DNA: TGTGCCAGCAGCTTAACCGGGAGGGAACTCTCTGGAAACACCATATATTTT
CDR3: CASSLTGRELSGNTIYF
J: TRBJ1-3
V: TRBV5-4
D: NA
size: NA

DNA: TGTGCCAGCAGCTTGCGCGTGAACACCGGGGAGCTGTTTTTT
CDR3: CASSLRVNTGELFF
J: TRBJ2-2
V: TRBV5-4
D: NA
size: NA

DNA: TGTGCCAGCAGCCGTCGAATAGCGGGACCGTACAATGAGCAGTTCTTC
CDR3: CASSRRIAGPYNEQFF
J: TRBJ2-1
V: TRBV11-2
D: TRBD2
size: NA

DNA: TGTGCCAGCAGCTTAGGCAGGGGGTCTGGGGCCAACGTCCTGACTTTC
CDR3: CASSLGRGSGANVLTF
J: TRBJ2-6
V: TRBV13
D: TRBD1
size: once

DNA: TGTGCCAGCACCCGGTTCATGAACACTGAAGCTTTCTTT
CDR3: CASTRFMNTEAFF
J: TRBJ1-1
V: TRBV2
D: NA
size: NA

DNA: TGTGCCAGCAGAACTCCGGGACAGGGTCCCTACGAGCAGTACTTC
CDR3: CASRTPGQGPYEQYF
J: TRBJ2-7
V: TRBV6-5
D: TRBD1
size: NA

DNA: TGTGCCAGTAGTATTGGACAGGCTAGTACTCAGCCCCAGCATTTT
CDR3: CASSIGQASTQPQHF
J: TRBJ1-5
V: TRBV19
D: TRBD1
size: NA

DNA: TGTGCCAGCTCAAGACAGGGGCGAGCTTTCTTT
CDR3: CASSRQGRAFF
J: TRBJ1-1
V: TRBV18
D: TRBD1
size: NA

DNA: TGTGCCAGCAGCCTAGGGGACAGGGGTGAAGAAGCTTTCTTT
CDR3: CASSLGDRGEEAFF
J: TRBJ1-1
V: TRBV7-6
D: TRBD1
size: few

DNA: TGTGCCAGCAGTACGGGACAACTGAGCTACGAGCAGTACTTC
CDR3: CASSTGQLSYEQYF
J: TRBJ2-7
V: TRBV28
D: NA
size: NA

DNA: TGTGCCAGCAGTGACATCGGGGACAGTTATGGCTACACCTTC
CDR3: CASSDIGDSYGYTF
J: TRBJ1-2
V: TRBV2
D: TRBD1
size: NA

DNA: TGTGCCAGCAGCAAAGGAGAGACAGGGACCAAACACTACGAGCAGTACTTC
CDR3: CASSKGETGTKHYEQYF
J: TRBJ2-7
V: TRBV21-1
D: NA
size: NA

DNA: TGTGCCAGCAGCACGAACAGGGGCGGCGAAGAGACCCAGTACTTC
CDR3: CASSTNRGGEETQYF
J: TRBJ2-5
V: TRBV4-2
D: TRBD1
size: few

DNA: TGTGCCAGCAGTGAAAGAACAGGGGGCGATAGGAACACCATATATTTT
CDR3: CASSERTGGDRNTIYF
J: TRBJ1-3
V: TRBV25-1
D: TRBD1
size: NA

DNA: TGTGCCTGGAGAGAGAGAAACTATGGCTACACCTTC
CDR3: CAWRERNYGYTF
J: TRBJ1-2
V: TRBV30
D: NA
size: NA

DNA: TGTGCCAGCAGTTTATTAGCGGGGGGGCTCACAGATACGCAGTATTTT
CDR3: CASSLLAGGLTDTQYF
J: TRBJ2-3
V: TRBV28
D: TRBD2
size: NA

DNA: TGCGCCAGCAGCCAAGGGAGGGGACAGGACGAGCAGTACTTC
CDR3: CASSQGRGQDEQYF
J: TRBJ2-7
V: TRBV4-3
D: TRBD1
size: once

DNA: TGTGCCAGCAGCCCAACATCTAACTATGGCTACACCTTC
CDR3: CASSPTSNYGYTF
J: TRBJ1-2
V: TRBV6-5
D: NA
size: NA

DNA: TGTGCCAGCAGCATACAGGGAATCACCGGGGAGCTGTTTTTT
CDR3: CASSIQGITGELFF
J: TRBJ2-2
V: TRBV7-6
D: NA
size: once

DNA: TGTGCCAGCAGCTGGACCTTAGCGGGGGCCAGACAACACAATGAGCAGTTCTTC
CDR3: CASSWTLAGARQHNEQFF
J: TRBJ2-1
V: TRBV7-8
D: TRBD2
size: NA

DNA: TGTGCCAGCAGACTAGCTGCCCAAGAGACCCAGTACTTC
CDR3: CASRLAAQETQYF
J: TRBJ2-5
V: TRBV11-1
D: NA
size: NA

DNA: TGCGCCAGCAGCCCGTACATCGGAGGGGAGCAGTACTTC
CDR3: CASSPYIGGEQYF
J: TRBJ2-7
V: TRBV5-1
D: NA
size: NA

DNA: TGTGCCAGCTCACTTTCCGGGACAGCACAAGAGACCCAGTACTTC
CDR3: CASSLSGTAQETQYF
J: TRBJ2-5
V: TRBV18
D: TRBD1
size: NA

DNA: TGTGCCAGCAGCTTAGTACCCCCGGCTAGCGGGGTGAATGAGCAGTTCTTC
CDR3: CASSLVPPASGVNEQFF
J: TRBJ2-1
V: TRBV7-2
D: TRBD2
size: NA

DNA: TGTGCCAGCAGCCCGGGGACAATATACACCGGGGAGCTGTTTTTT
CDR3: CASSPGTIYTGELFF
J: TRBJ2-2
V: TRBV28
D: NA
size: NA

DNA: TGTGCCAGCAGCTTACGCGGGAGAACCTACAATGAGCAGTTCTTC
CDR3: CASSLRGRTYNEQFF
J: TRBJ2-1
V: TRBV13
D: TRBD2
size: NA

DNA: TGTGCCAGCACCCCACTCGGAGGAGCGGACTACAATGAGCAGTTCTTC
CDR3: CASTPLGGADYNEQFF
J: TRBJ2-1
V: TRBV11-3
D: NA
size: NA